This TCR beta chain was retrieved from a study of T cell changes during pregnancy in multiple sclerosis. V lost 7 bases and J lost 3, with 12 bases in between. The CDR3 runs 14 residues. Germline V gene sequence: CDR1 LNHDA, CDR2 SQIVND (reference sequence). The assay was immunoSEQ multiplex PCR, and TCRdb's table has in-frame clones only and misses some. The sample lists just under 80,000 clones; 93% were seen once. The input for sequencing was peripheral blood, taken in the second trimester of pregnancy. The chain has TRBV19 and TRBJ2-2; perhaps TRBD1 as D (6 bases). The sequence came from a female donor in good health, enrolled as a control in a pregnancy study. CDR3 sequence (DNA): TGTGCCAGTATTAACACAGGGTACACCGGGGAGCTGTTTTTT. Its protein is CASINTGYTGELFF.